These 17 T cell receptor beta chains originate from one sample sequenced in a study of monozygotic twins with inflammatory bowel disease. Reprocessing the 5' RACE reads, TCRdb reports a single entry for every CDR3 protein and omits DNA. The listing records more than 350,000 distinct CDR3 sequences. The sample taken for sequencing was blood. The receptor set was obtained from a human donor with ulcerative colitis or Crohn's disease, or a healthy co-twin of an affected twin (not recorded which).

The chain has TRBV7-9 and TRBJ2-3; absent DNA, TCRdb's TRBD1 call cannot be checked. The CDR3 covers 16 residues. Germline-derived CDR1 and CDR2 are SEHNR and FQNEAQ (reference sequence). CDR3 amino acids: CASSLMRTGSTDTQYF.

The chain employs TRBV19 and TRBJ1-1; without DNA, the TCRdb call of TRBD1 cannot be checked. The length of the CDR3 is 14 residues. The germline gives CDR1 LNHDA, CDR2 SQIVND (reference sequence). CDR3 in amino acids: CASSIPDLNTEAFF. Drawing the rest from reference TRBV19 and TRBJ1-1, the complete variable domain is DGGITQSPKYLFRKEGQNVTLSCEQNLNHDAMYWYRQDPGQGLRLIYYSQIVNDFQKGDIAEGYSVSREKKESFPLTVTSAQKNPTAFYLCASSIPDLNTEAFFGQGTRLTVV.

The chain couples TRBV27 to TRBJ1-5. Germline V lookup: CDR1 MNHEY, CDR2 SMNVEV (reference sequence). This CDR3 has 14 amino acids. This CDR3 is CASSWEFSNQPQHF.

The chain has TRBV3-1 and TRBJ2-2; the D gene TCRdb calls, TRBD1, cannot be checked with no DNA. This CDR3 is 15 amino acids long. Germline V gene lookup returns CDR1 LGHDT and CDR2 YNNKEL (reference sequence). This chain's CDR3 is CASSPGRPDTGELFF.

This sequence joins TRBV20-1 and TRBJ2-7. This CDR3 region has 13 residues. The germline gives CDR1 DFQATT, CDR2 SNEGSKA (reference sequence). CDR3: CSALKRESFEQYF.

The chain links TRBV7-2 to TRBJ2-5; TCRdb picks TRBD2, but there is no DNA to check that call. There are 15 residues in the CDR3. CDR1 and CDR2 from the germline V gene are SGHTA and FQGNSA. The CDR3: CASSLRSGREETQYF. The full variable domain, completed using reference TRBV7-2 and TRBJ2-5, is GAGVSQSPSNKVTEKGKDVELRCDPISGHTALYWYRQSLGQGLEFLIYFQGNSAPDKSGLPSDRFSAERTGGSVSTLTIQRTQQEDSAVYLCASSLRSGREETQYFGPGTRLLVL.

This chain links TRBV6-1 with TRBJ1-6; the TRBD1 assignment by TCRdb is unverifiable without DNA. In germline, CDR1 is MNHNS, CDR2 SASEGT. The CDR3 sequence is 14 residues long. CDR3 in amino acids: CASTDGIRNSPLHF.

The chain uses TRBV20-1 and TRBJ2-2; the D call of TRBD1 rests on TCRdb alone, since no DNA is present to check it. Germline assignment: CDR1 DFQATT and CDR2 SNEGSKA (reference sequence). This CDR3 is 14 amino acids long. This CDR3 reads CSAPTRGDTGELFF.

The gene calls are TRBV12-3 or TRBV12-4 and TRBJ1-3; TCRdb's assignment of TRBD1 cannot be checked, as there is no DNA. The CDR3 runs to 15 residues. This CDR3 is CASSSGRNSGNTIYF.

The chain couples TRBV6-5 to TRBJ2-7; no DNA is available, so the TRBD1 call from TCRdb remains unchecked. CDR1 is MNHEY and CDR2 is SVGAGI in the germline V gene. This CDR3 is 15 amino acids long. CDR3 in amino acids: CASSHRLAGVDEQYF.

The gene calls are TRBV13 and TRBJ2-3; TCRdb proposes TRBD2, but this gene call is untestable without DNA. Germline CDR1 reads PRHDT; CDR2 reads FYEKMQ (reference sequence). The CDR3 covers 15 residues. Here the CDR3 reads CASSFGSGATDTQYF. Filled out from reference TRBV13 and TRBJ2-3, the complete variable domain reads AAGVIQSPRHLIKEKRETATLKCYPIPRHDTVYWYQQGPGQDPQFLISFYEKMQSDKGSIPDRFSAQQFSDYHSELNMSSLELGDSALYFCASSFGSGATDTQYFGPGTRLTVL.

The chain uses TRBV7-2 and TRBJ2-1. This CDR3 has 15 amino acids. Germline CDR1 reads SGHTA; CDR2 reads FQGNSA. CDR3 region: CASSLRQSSYNEQFF.

The chain is built from TRBV11-2 and TRBJ1-1. The CDR3 contains 15 residues. The germline gives CDR1 SGHAT, CDR2 FQNNGV. CDR3 sequence: CASSPLPGGNTEAFF.

V and J are TRBV6-1 and TRBJ2-7; TCRdb gives TRBD2 as the D gene, but with no DNA this cannot be confirmed. This CDR3 spans 16 amino acids. Germline CDR1 is MNHNS and CDR2 is SASEGT. The chain's CDR3 is CASSGLAGGPLYEQYF.

The gene calls are TRBV28 and TRBJ2-7; the TCRdb call, TRBD2, lacks DNA for checking. The CDR3 covers 15 residues. The V gene's germline CDR1 is MDHEN and CDR2 SYDVKM. The CDR3 spells CASTDSGTSDYEQYF.

V and J are TRBV28 and TRBJ1-2. Germline assignment: CDR1 MDHEN and CDR2 SYDVKM. This CDR3 is built from 12 residues. The CDR3 reads CASSRRDYGYTF.

This chain links TRBV9 with TRBJ2-3; lacking DNA, the TRBD2 call made by TCRdb goes unchecked. This CDR3 contains 17 residues. Germline values: CDR1 SGDLS, CDR2 YYNGEE. CDR3 region: CASSVGTGLAGADTQYF.